The 25 T cell receptor beta chains below were found in one sample sequenced in a study of identical twins. TCRdb re-derived calls from the 5' RACE reads in MiXCR, one entry per CDR3 protein. This sample has roughly 710,000 distinct CDR3 sequences, with 5.5% to 6.5% found just once. Specimen: naive T cells sorted from blood. Every receptor here comes from a man aged 18 to 30 in good health.

A few counts support this clonotype. Here the CDR3 omits its conserved ending phenylalanine or tryptophan, so a read error is the likely source. The chain carries TRBV27 and TRBJ2-1; no clear D. Between the trimmed V and J ends, which lost 5 bases and 7 bases, there was a span of 6 bases. Germline V CDR1 and CDR2: MNHEY, SMNVEV (reference sequence). This CDR3 region has 11 residues. This CDR3 reads CASSGGNEQFS. CDR3 in DNA: TGTGCCAGCAGTGGTGGTAATGAGCAGTTCTCC.

This chain links TRBV6-1 with TRBJ2-1, with TRBD2 identical over 13 bases. This CDR3 region has 15 residues. V trimming: 4 bases; J trimming: 10 bases; junction bases outside the gene matches: 7. Germline V lookup: CDR1 MNHNS, CDR2 SASEGT. CDR3 residues: CASSAGLAGPGEQFF. CDR3 bases: TGTGCCAGCAGTGCGGGACTAGCGGGGCCGGGGGAGCAGTTCTTC.

This clonotype has at least ten counts. V usage is TRBV29-1 and J usage is TRBJ2-5; D uncertain. CDR3 length: 11 amino acids. Per the germline V gene, CDR1 is SQVTM and CDR2 is ANQGSEA. With 4 bases removed from V and 5 bases from J, the gap between germline ends came to 8 bases. CDR3 sequence (DNA): TGCAGCGTTGCCCATGGGGAGACCCAGTACTTC. Translating gives CSVAHGETQYF.

The sample holds many counts of this clonotype. This rearrangement joins TRBV15 to TRBJ2-7; a weak D match, TRBD2 (6 bases). Germline V gene data show CDR1 as LNHNV and CDR2 as YYDKDF (reference sequence). CDR3 size: 15 residues. Trimming shortened V by 1 base and J by 4 bases, and 14 bases separated the two germline ends. In DNA, the CDR3 is TGTGCCACCAGCAGAGGGACGGGAGTTGGTTACGAGCAGTACTTC. This gives the protein CATSRGTGVGYEQYF.

The sample holds a few counts of this clonotype. The V gene is TRBV6-5, the J gene TRBJ1-4; tentative D call: TRBD1 (5 bases). CDR1 and CDR2 (germline): MNHEY, SVGAGI. This CDR3 comprises 14 residues. V lost 2 bases to trimming and J lost 1 base, with 5 bases between them. CDR3 residues: CASSYGGTNEKLFF. CDR3 DNA sequence: TGTGCCAGCAGTTACGGGGGAACTAATGAAAAACTGTTTTTT.

The table lists this clonotype with a few counts. This sequence joins TRBV5-6 and TRBJ1-4; TRBD1 aligns across 9 bases. Germline loops: CDR1 SGHDT, CDR2 YYEEEE. The junction had 4 bases not matched to a gene; V was cut back by 2 bases and J by 2 bases. This CDR3 is 16 amino acids long. Written as DNA, the CDR3 is TGTGCCAGCAGCTTCATCACAGGGGGCACTAATGAAAAACTGTTTTTT. Protein sequence: CASSFITGGTNEKLFF.

This clonotype was recorded a few times. The chain recombines TRBV5-1 with TRBJ2-1; D perhaps matches TRBD1 (6 bases). Germline V lookup: CDR1 SGHRS, CDR2 YFSETQ. The CDR3 contains 15 residues. V lost 0 bases and J 7 bases, leaving 14 bases between the germline ends. CDR3 protein: CASSLASRGLNEQFF. The CDR3 bases are TGCGCCAGCAGCTTGGCCTCTAGGGGGTTAAATGAGCAGTTCTTC.

This clonotype was observed many times. The chain links TRBV20-1 to TRBJ2-3, with TRBD2 matching 7 bases. Germline CDR1 is DFQATT and CDR2 is SNEGSKA (reference sequence). Trimming removed 5 bases from V and 10 bases from J; junction bases left unmatched: 6. CDR3 size: 11 residues. CDR3: CSALLSGAQYF. CDR3 nucleotide sequence: TGCAGTGCTTTACTCAGCGGGGCGCAGTATTTT.

The chain couples TRBV5-1 to TRBJ2-5, with 7 nucleotides matching TRBD1. The CDR3 runs to 14 residues. The germline CDR1 and CDR2 sequences are SGHRS and YFSETQ. The trim removed 3 bases at V and 2 bases at J, leaving 4 bases unmatched. The CDR3 sequence is CASSWTGGQETQYF. The CDR3 DNA follows: TGCGCCAGCAGCTGGACAGGCGGTCAAGAGACCCAGTACTTC.

The chain combines TRBV9 with TRBJ2-1; either TRBD1 or TRBD2 may fit D (6 bases each). Germline V gene data show CDR1 as SGDLS and CDR2 as YYNGEE. This CDR3 is built from 15 residues. Trimming left V 2 bases short and J 8 bases short, with 17 bases between. CDR3 protein: CASSVALGGVDEQFF. The CDR3 coding sequence is TGTGCCAGCAGCGTTGCCCTGGGGGGCGTGGATGAGCAGTTCTTC.

This clonotype was counted ten times or more. This chain joins TRBV5-6 and TRBJ2-7; D is ambiguous. CDR1 and CDR2 (germline): SGHDT, YYEEEE. The CDR3 consists of 14 residues. V was cut by 7 bases and J by 5 bases, with 19 bases left in between. This chain's CDR3 is CASLPWVNFHEQYF. CDR3 nucleotide sequence: TGTGCCAGCTTACCGTGGGTCAATTTCCACGAGCAGTACTTC.

The chain is built from TRBV28 and TRBJ2-7; 9 bases match TRBD1. The V segment lost 3 bases and the J segment 1 base; nucleotides outside the gene matches: 7. This CDR3 contains 16 residues. Germline V lookup: CDR1 MDHEN, CDR2 SYDVKM. In DNA, the CDR3 is TGTGCCAGCAGTTTGGTTGGACAGGGGAATTCCTACGAGCAGTACTTC. Translating it yields CASSLVGQGNSYEQYF. Full variable domain (remainder filled in from reference TRBV28 and TRBJ2-7): DVKVTQSSRYLVKRTGEKVFLECVQDMDHENMFWYRQDPGLGLRLIYFSYDVKMKEKGDIPEGYSVSREKKERFSLILESASTNQTSMYLCASSLVGQGNSYEQYFGPGTRLTVT.

This clonotype was seen only a few times. The V and J genes are TRBV5-1 and TRBJ1-1; maybe TRBD1 (6 bases). Trimming removed 4 bases at V and 4 bases at J, with 17 bases between. The length of the CDR3 is 15 residues. Per germline, CDR1 SGHRS and CDR2 YFSETQ. Here the CDR3 DNA reads TGCGCCAGCAGCGTCGACTGGGGGGCGGCCACTGAAGCTTTCTTT. Its protein product is CASSVDWGAATEAFF.

The sample holds a few counts of this clonotype. V is TRBV15 and J is TRBJ2-7, with 8 bases fitting TRBD1. The V segment lost 2 bases and the J segment 6 bases; nucleotides outside the gene matches: 6. The V gene's germline CDR1 is LNHNV and CDR2 YYDKDF (reference sequence). The CDR3 runs 14 residues. CDR3 bases: TGTGCCACCAGCAGACCCACAGGGGGTGGCGAGCAGTACTTC. Translating gives CATSRPTGGGEQYF.

This clonotype was counted at least ten times. V and J are TRBV20-1 and TRBJ1-5; 8 nucleotides line up with TRBD1. This CDR3 contains 15 residues. CDR1 and CDR2 (germline): DFQATT, SNEGSKA (reference sequence). V shed 6 bases, J shed 9 bases, and the junction held 16 bases outside the gene matches. In DNA, the CDR3 is TGCAGTGCCGTGACAGGGGAAGGGGCTCGAAGGCCCCAGCATTTT. This sequence encodes CSAVTGEGARRPQHF.

This clonotype was observed many times. The gene calls are TRBV28 and TRBJ2-1; unclear D gene. Looked up from germline, CDR1 is MDHEN and CDR2 is SYDVKM. The V and J ends lost 3 bases and 7 bases respectively, with 13 bases between them. The CDR3 consists of 14 residues. CDR3 loop: CASSFQRSRNEQFF. The DNA for the CDR3 is TGTGCCAGCAGTTTCCAGCGTAGCCGGAATGAGCAGTTCTTC.

This sequence joins TRBV6-5 and TRBJ1-3; a weak D match, TRBD1 (6 bases). The ends were cut back, 4 bases at V and 3 bases at J, with 13 bases in the middle. The CDR3 covers 15 residues. Germline CDR1 is MNHEY and CDR2 is SVGAGI. CDR3 sequence: CASSSSRGFGNTIYF. CDR3 bases: TGTGCCAGCAGTTCGAGCAGGGGCTTTGGAAACACCATATATTTT.

This clonotype turned up a few times. This chain uses TRBV12-3 or TRBV12-4 with TRBJ2-1; D is unclear. Trimming removed 6 bases from V and 2 bases from J, with 20 bases in between. This CDR3 has 17 residues. The CDR3 DNA is TGTGCCAGCAGCCGCCACCCTGGTGGGGTGGCCTACAATGAGCAGTTCTTC. Its protein product is CASSRHPGGVAYNEQFF.

This chain connects TRBV7-8 to TRBJ2-3, with 7 nucleotides matching TRBD2. The CDR3 has 15 residues. Looked up from germline, CDR1 is SGHVS and CDR2 is FQNEAQ. V trimming: 5 bases; J trimming: 5 bases; junction bases outside the gene matches: 10. CDR3 protein: CASSQTQLAVDTQYF. The CDR3 bases are TGTGCCAGCAGCCAGACTCAGCTAGCGGTAGATACGCAGTATTTT.

The chain employs TRBV6-2 or TRBV6-3 and TRBJ2-1, with D possibly being TRBD2 (5 bases). Trimming cost V 6 bases and J 3 bases, with 15 bases left between them. The germline CDR1 and CDR2 sequences are MNHEY and SVGEGT. The CDR3 loop spans 15 amino acids. DNA of the CDR3: TGTGCCAGCAGCTTTAGAGAGGGATTCTACAATGAGCAGTTCTTC. It yields the protein CASSFREGFYNEQFF.

The chain uses TRBV11-2 and TRBJ2-5; 11 positions match TRBD1. J gave up 4 bases and V 5 bases, and 9 bases lay outside the gene matches. Germline CDR1 SGHAT, CDR2 FQNNGV. The length of the CDR3 is 16 residues. DNA of the CDR3: TGTGCCAGCAGCCCCCGCGGACAGGGGGCAGGAGAGACCCAGTACTTC. Translating gives CASSPRGQGAGETQYF. Looking up the rest from reference TRBV11-2 and TRBJ2-5 gives the full variable domain: EAGVAQSPRYKIIEKRQSVAFWCNPISGHATLYWYQQILGQGPKLLIQFQNNGVVDDSQLPKDRFSAERLKGVDSTLKIQPAKLEDSAVYLCASSPRGQGAGETQYFGPGTRLLVL.

This clonotype was observed many times. The chain joins TRBV20-1 to TRBJ2-1; 13 nucleotides match TRBD2. The CDR3 is 17 amino acids. Trimming removed 0 bases from V and 9 bases from J; junction bases left unmatched: 11. The germline gives CDR1 DFQATT, CDR2 SNEGSKA (reference sequence). As DNA, the CDR3 is TGCAGTGCTAGAGACTCATCCGGACTAGCGGGAGTGGCTGAGCAGTTCTTC. Its translation is CSARDSSGLAGVAEQFF.

This clonotype was seen ten or more times. This chain uses TRBV6-1 with TRBJ2-7; a possible D gene is TRBD2 (6 bases). V lost 3 bases to trimming and J lost 3 bases, with 9 bases between them. Germline V lookup: CDR1 MNHNS, CDR2 SASEGT. The CDR3 is made up of 13 amino acids. CDR3 sequence reads: CASSETGVYEQYV. CDR3 nucleotides: TGTGCCAGCAGTGAGACGGGGGTCTACGAGCAGTACGTC.

This clonotype has at least ten counts. The chain couples TRBV12-3 or TRBV12-4 to TRBJ2-1; D is perhaps TRBD2 (5 bases). With 5 bases removed from V and 4 bases from J, the gap between germline ends came to 18 bases. This CDR3 has 16 residues. This chain's CDR3 is CASSPGRASPYNEQFF. The CDR3 DNA sequence: TGTGCCAGCAGTCCAGGACGGGCTAGCCCTTACAATGAGCAGTTCTTC.

This clonotype was seen ten or more times. The J gene is TRBJ2-2, the V gene TRBV5-1, with TRBD1 as a possible D gene (5 bases). Germline V lookup: CDR1 SGHRS, CDR2 YFSETQ. V dropped 0 bases and J dropped 13 bases, with 10 bases sitting between them. The CDR3 covers 12 residues. The CDR3 DNA is TGCGCCAGCAGCTTGGCGCAGGGTGCGCTGTTTTTT. This codes for CASSLAQGALFF.